These T cell receptor beta chains were read from a single sample in a study of a mutant IDH1 vaccine in newly diagnosed glioma. Clones were sequenced by immunoSEQ multiplex PCR, and TCRdb holds only the in-frame ones, with some missing. The repertoire consists of fewer than 45,000 clones, with 65% to 90% occurring once and the leading ten covering 4.5% to 5.5%. These receptors are not linked to any known antigen. The sample in question was PBMCs, obtained from a glioma patient whose treatment included an IDH1 peptide vaccine. The receptors were gathered from a woman in her forties with glioma. Some clones in this sample may be carry-over from other donors' samples. Both conserved end residues are part of each CDR3. The D gene is left open where the match is weak. Not all rows give a size; the values are once, few, many and, for expanded clones, a class.

d_call j_call clone_size v_call cdr3_aa cdr3_nt
NA TRBJ1-5 once TRBV6-5 CASSYSRGQPQHF TGTGCCAGCAGTTACTCCCGGGGTCAGCCCCAGCATTTT
NA TRBJ2-3 NA TRBV4-2 CASSQDSTGGHTDTQYF TGTGCCAGCAGCCAAGATTCGACCGGGGGCCACACAGATACGCAGTATTTT
TRBD1 TRBJ1-1 NA TRBV19 CASSQRFGQGQNTEAFF TGTGCCAGTAGTCAAAGATTTGGACAGGGTCAGAACACTGAAGCTTTCTTT
TRBD1 TRBJ2-1 NA TRBV12-5 CASGLGDRHNEQFF TGTGCTAGTGGTTTGGGGGACAGACATAATGAGCAGTTCTTC
NA TRBJ2-5 NA TRBV5-4 CASSFEETQYF TGTGCCAGCAGCTTTGAGGAGACCCAGTACTTC
NA TRBJ1-1 NA TRBV4-1 CASSQEKPADEAFF TGCGCCAGCAGCCAAGAAAAACCAGCCGACGAAGCTTTCTTT
TRBD2 TRBJ2-1 NA TRBV9 CASSVGGGAWNEQFF TGTGCCAGCAGCGTAGGCGGGGGGGCGTGGAATGAGCAGTTCTTC
TRBD2 TRBJ2-5 NA TRBV10-3 CAIKPQTGGPETQYF TGTGCCATCAAACCACAGACGGGGGGGCCAGAGACCCAGTACTTC
NA TRBJ1-1 NA TRBV5-1 CASSFYGNTEAFF TGCGCCAGCAGCTTCTACGGGAACACTGAAGCTTTCTTT
NA TRBJ1-1 NA TRBV10-3 CAISDPWGVRTEAFF TGTGCCATCAGTGACCCTTGGGGTGTCCGGACTGAAGCTTTCTTT
NA TRBJ2-7 NA TRBV4-1 CASSPGLSYEQYF TGCGCCAGCAGCCCCGGGCTTTCCTACGAGCAGTACTTC
NA TRBJ2-5 NA TRBV5-1 CASSLISEGQTQYF TGCGCCAGCAGCTTGATTAGCGAAGGGCAGACCCAGTACTTC
NA TRBJ1-2 NA TRBV28 CASSRNYGYTF TGTGCCAGCAGTAGAAACTATGGCTACACCTTC
TRBD1 TRBJ1-1 NA TRBV5-1 CASSQGQMNTEAFF TGCGCCAGCAGCCAGGGACAGATGAACACTGAAGCTTTCTTT
TRBD2 TRBJ2-3 once TRBV5-4 CASSLEAGGRDTQYF TGTGCCAGCAGCTTGGAAGCGGGGGGGCGGGATACGCAGTATTTT
TRBD1 TRBJ2-7 NA TRBV27 CASHDRGAYEQYF TGTGCCAGCCACGACAGGGGGGCCTACGAGCAGTACTTC
NA TRBJ1-2 once TRBV5-1 CASSLQRPYGYTF TGCGCCAGCAGCTTGCAGAGGCCCTATGGCTACACCTTC
NA TRBJ2-3 NA TRBV10-1 CASSGGAGESPDTQYF TGCGCCAGCAGTGGTGGAGCGGGCGAATCCCCAGATACGCAGTATTTT
NA TRBJ2-7 NA TRBV5-5 CASSLNVREQYF TGTGCCAGCAGCCTGAACGTGAGGGAGCAGTACTTC
NA TRBJ2-2 NA TRBV21-1 CASSKVRAGQGGELFF TGTGCCAGCAGCAAAGTTCGGGCAGGGCAAGGCGGGGAGCTGTTTTTT